This TCR beta chain was recovered during a study of T cell responses to AZD1222 COVID-19 vaccine. Produced via immunoSEQ multiplex PCR; TCRdb's table is partial and in-frame only. The data contain some 170,000 clones, about 90% of them singletons. V was clipped by 0 bases and J by 5 bases, with 14 bases between them. There are 15 residues in the CDR3. Germline CDR1 is SGHNT and CDR2 is YYREEE (reference sequence). The sequenced sample was peripheral blood, obtained 28 days after the second dose of the MenACWY control vaccine. The TCR was taken from an adult who received the MenACWY meningococcal vaccine as a control. The chain links TRBV5-4 to TRBJ2-5, with a possible D match to TRBD2 (5 bases). The CDR3 sequence: CASSLVSAVGETQYF. Written as DNA, the CDR3 is TGTGCCAGCAGCTTGGTATCAGCGGTGGGGGAGACCCAGTACTTC.